The entry below describes one T cell receptor (beta chain). This clonotype was picked up a small number of times. Its antigen is unknown. One base away there is no much larger clone; base qualities are not given. TCRdb records Illumina HiSeq 1500 as the sequencer. TCRdb trimmed public reads at Q25 via fastp, called clones via MiXCR and kept in-frame beta chains. All rows with the same CDR3 protein become a single entry with the most common DNA and genes. The sample contains around 550,000 distinct CDR3 sequences, about 30% of them found a single time. Less than 15% of the sample belongs to the ten largest clones. The CDR3 spans 13 residues, from the cysteine through the phenylalanine. Only the CDR3 part of the read is kept: 39 bases, read in frame from the first base. Based on the germline V gene, the CDR1 and CDR2 sequences are LGHNA and YSLEER. At the junction V is shortened by 0 bases and J by 1 base, with 0 bases in between.

The data were obtained in a study of T cell repertoires in cytomegalovirus infection (dated by TCRdb to between 2018 and 2021). About the investigation overall: Donor HLA type was relevant to the analysis, because carriage of CMV infection together with the matching HLA type was indicated by public TCR beta signatures. What the research found in general, with its limitations: Carriers of CMV infection plus the relevant HLA type were discriminated by the cumulative frequency of public TCR beta family members in the study cohort and in an independent roughly 370-donor cohort. The ex vivo response was dominated by HLA-C-restricted CMV-specific TCR beta clonotypes, and the single most frequent clonotype in two of eight donors was supplied by these HLA-C-restricted clonotypes.

This TCR came from a human donor in good health (CMV status not recorded). Some clones in this sample may be carry-over from other donors' samples. Sequenced material: PBMCs. In this chain, TRBV4-3 is recombined with TRBJ2-2, with the D segment identity uncertain. The CDR3 protein is CASSQENTGELFF. In nucleotide form, the sequence is TGCGCCAGCAGCCAAGAGAACACCGGGGAGCTGTTTTTT.